The 24 T cell receptor beta chains below all came from one sample that was sequenced in a study of neoadjuvant anti-PD-1 for oral cavity cancer (dated by TCRdb to the early 2020s). Library preparation was by the immunoSEQ multiplex PCR assay. TCRdb limited this immuneACCESS table to in-frame rearrangements with V and J called. A share of clones is missing; checked studies link under half to unresolved V genes, and the rest is unexplained. This sample holds about 14,000 clones; approximately 70% were observed only once. Roughly 2.8% of the sample is taken by the ten largest. In light of the paper, this sample's time point label describes: after neoadjuvant nivolumab, at surgical resection. This sample comprised PBMCs, obtained after nivolumab (anti-PD-1) treatment. The receptor set was obtained from a person between 40 and 85 years old with oral cavity squamous cell carcinoma.

V and J are TRBV29-1 and TRBJ2-5, with a weak D call TRBD1 (5 bases). CDR3 length: 12 residues. The germline V gene has CDR1 SQVTM and CDR2 ANQGSEA. V dropped 7 bases and J dropped 3 bases, with 12 bases sitting between them. CDR3 DNA sequence: TGCAGCGGGCGACCCAGGGAAGAGACCCAGTACTTC. Amino acids: CSGRPREETQYF. The whole variable domain, filled in from reference TRBV29-1 and TRBJ2-5, reads SAVISQKPSRDICQRGTSLTIQCQVDSQVTMMFWYRQQPGQSLTLIATANQGSEATYESGFVIDKFPISRPNLTFSTLTVSNMSPEDSSIYLCSGRPREETQYFGPGTRLLVL.

This clone was seen a few times. V gene TRBV19 combines with J gene TRBJ1-5, with a possible D match to TRBD1 (5 bases). V was pared by 0 bases and J by 0 bases, with 18 bases between. The CDR3 has 19 amino acids. Germline CDR1 reads LNHDA; CDR2 reads SQIVND (reference sequence). In DNA, the CDR3 is TGTGCCAGTAGTATAGACCCCCGGCAGGGACGGAATAGCAATCAGCCCCAGCATTTT. Translation: CASSIDPRQGRNSNQPQHF.

The CDR3 loop reads CASPLDTSGSRYEQYF. The CDR3 DNA follows: TGTGCCAGCCCCCTAGACACTAGCGGGAGCCGGTATGAGCAGTACTTC. The J gene is TRBJ2-7, the V gene TRBV7-3, with 11 bases aligning to TRBD2. There are 16 residues in the CDR3. V shed 8 bases and J 7 bases; nucleotides not matched to a gene: 16. Germline lookup yields CDR1 SGHTA and CDR2 FQGTGA.

The chain employs TRBV6-1 and TRBJ2-7; 9 bases are a match to TRBD1. Germline CDR1 reads MNHNS; CDR2 reads SASEGT. The length of the CDR3 is 15 residues. The J segment lost 3 bases and the V segment lost 3 bases, leaving 6 bases of the junction unmatched. CDR3 DNA sequence: TGTGCCAGCAGTGATCCTCACAGGGGGCTCTACGAGCAGTACTTC. As protein: CASSDPHRGLYEQYF.

The V gene is TRBV6-6, the J gene TRBJ2-3; D gene uncertain. With 4 bases removed from V and 6 bases from J, the gap between germline ends came to 8 bases. Germline V gene data show CDR1 as MNHNY and CDR2 as SVGAGI (reference sequence). The CDR3 consists of 12 residues. CDR3 sequence (DNA): TGTGCCAGCAGTTCAGGAGCCGATACGCAGTATTTT. It yields the protein CASSSGADTQYF.

The rearrangement links TRBV13 to TRBJ1-2, with 9 bases fitting TRBD1. This CDR3 region has 15 residues. The germline V gene has CDR1 PRHDT and CDR2 FYEKMQ (reference sequence). V was pared by 5 bases and J by 2 bases, with 6 bases of the junction left unmatched. CDR3 protein: CASSAYRGQNYGYTF. The CDR3 coding sequence is TGTGCCAGCAGCGCCTACAGGGGGCAGAACTATGGCTACACCTTC.

The CDR3: CASSDALGGSVRRAFF. The CDR3 DNA is TGTGCCAGCAGTGACGCCCTCGGGGGGTCCGTCCGGAGAGCTTTCTTT. The rearrangement uses TRBV6-1 and TRBJ1-1, with D perhaps matching TRBD1 (5 bases). With 3 bases removed from V and 10 bases from J, the gap between germline ends came to 24 bases. The length of the CDR3 is 16 residues. CDR1 MNHNS and CDR2 SASEGT come from the germline V gene.

The chain carries TRBV4-1 and TRBJ2-2, with 7 bases lining up with TRBD1. Germline trimming cut 3 bases from V and 3 bases from J; bases unmatched to any gene: 10. This CDR3 has 17 residues. Germline V gives CDR1 MGHRA, CDR2 YSYEKL. The CDR3 region has the DNA TGCGCCAGCAGCCAGGGTCCACAGGGGTCTGACACCGGGGAGCTGTTTTTT. It codes for CASSQGPQGSDTGELFF.

CDR3 nucleotides: TGTGCCTGGACCCGTCTGGGAAATAGCAATGAGCAGTTCTTC. Protein sequence: CAWTRLGNSNEQFF. The chain carries TRBV30 and TRBJ2-1; D unclear. V shed 4 bases and J shed 6 bases, with 16 bases lying between them. Germline V gives CDR1 GTSNPN, CDR2 SVGIG (reference sequence). This CDR3 contains 14 residues.

The chain uses TRBV2 and TRBJ1-4; D is unresolved. Germline CDR1 and CDR2: SNHLY and FYNNEI. The CDR3 runs to 15 residues. Trimming removed 5 bases from V and 7 bases from J, with 17 bases in between. The CDR3 sequence: CASSRDPREGEKLFF. The CDR3 region has the DNA TGTGCCAGCAGTCGGGATCCGCGGGAGGGTGAAAAACTGTTTTTT.

This clone has a single count. The chain combines TRBV5-1 with TRBJ2-6, with 10 bases matching TRBD1. J gave up 1 base and V 2 bases, and 6 bases lay outside the gene matches. Germline values: CDR1 SGHRS, CDR2 YFSETQ. This CDR3 is built from 18 residues. CDR3 region: CASSFTGTGESGANVLTF. For the CDR3, the DNA is TGCGCCAGCAGCTTCACCGGGACAGGGGAGTCTGGGGCCAACGTCCTGACTTTC.

This chain joins TRBV2 and TRBJ2-1; D ambiguous. Germline V lookup: CDR1 SNHLY, CDR2 FYNNEI. V was shortened by 6 bases and J by 9 bases, with 12 bases between the two germline ends. The CDR3 is 12 amino acids. CDR3 sequence reads: CASSADSGEQFF. The DNA of the CDR3 is TGTGCCAGCAGCGCTGACTCTGGTGAGCAGTTCTTC.

The chain uses TRBV6-6 and TRBJ1-5; possible D gene TRBD1, 5 bases. V lost 2 bases and J lost 5, with 7 bases in between. Germline V gene lookup returns CDR1 MNHNY and CDR2 SVGAGI (reference sequence). The CDR3 runs 13 residues. Here the CDR3 DNA reads TGTGCCAGCAGTTACCTAGGGGATCAGCCCCAGCATTTT. It specifies CASSYLGDQPQHF.

The V call is TRBV6-1, the J call TRBJ2-7; TRBD1 is a possible D gene (5 bases). V lost 6 bases, J lost 2 bases, and 11 bases lay in between. The CDR3 loop spans 13 amino acids. CDR1 MNHNS and CDR2 SASEGT come from the germline V gene. CDR3 sequence (DNA): TGTGCCAGCAGGCAGGGTGGGGCCTACGAGCAGTACTTC. It yields the protein CASRQGGAYEQYF.

This clone has just one count. The CDR3 region has the DNA TGTGCCTGGAGTTTAGCGGGAGGGGATGAGCAGTTCTTC. Its protein product is CAWSLAGGDEQFF. The chain links TRBV30 to TRBJ2-1; 11 bases align to TRBD2. This CDR3 comprises 13 residues. V was clipped by 2 bases and J by 8 bases; unmatched bases: 2. Per the germline V gene, CDR1 is GTSNPN and CDR2 is SVGIG (reference sequence).

The chain carries TRBV28 and TRBJ2-5; 12 bases map to TRBD2. The CDR3 totals 15 residues. The ends lost 2 bases at V and 5 bases at J; junction bases unmatched: 3. Per germline, CDR1 MDHEN and CDR2 SYDVKM. CDR3 in amino acids: CASSLLGLAGETQYF. Written as DNA, the CDR3 is TGTGCCAGCAGTTTACTTGGACTAGCGGGGGAGACCCAGTACTTC. Drawing the rest from reference TRBV28 and TRBJ2-5, the complete variable domain is DVKVTQSSRYLVKRTGEKVFLECVQDMDHENMFWYRQDPGLGLRLIYFSYDVKMKEKGDIPEGYSVSREKKERFSLILESASTNQTSMYLCASSLLGLAGETQYFGPGTRLLVL.

The chain has TRBV27 and TRBJ2-7; D remains unclear. Per the germline V gene, CDR1 is MNHEY and CDR2 is SMNVEV (reference sequence). V was clipped by 3 bases and J by 2 bases, with 17 bases between them. This CDR3 spans 16 amino acids. CDR3: CASSFSTQTAAYEQYF. CDR3 DNA sequence: TGTGCCAGCAGTTTCTCGACCCAGACGGCAGCCTACGAGCAGTACTTC.

The DNA of the CDR3 is TGCGCCAGCAGTCCCGACAACTACGAGCAGTACTTC. This translates into CASSPDNYEQYF. V usage is TRBV10-1 and J usage is TRBJ2-7, with D hard to call. Trimming took off 5 bases at V and 3 bases at J, with 8 bases between the two ends. The CDR3 sequence is 12 residues long. CDR1 is WNHNN and CDR2 is SYGVQD in the germline V gene (reference sequence).

The chain combines TRBV10-3 with TRBJ2-5, with D perhaps TRBD1 (6 bases). Germline assignment: CDR1 ENHRY and CDR2 SYGVKD. The V end was cut by 11 bases, the J end by 1 base, with 14 bases between. The CDR3 totals 13 residues. CDR3 DNA: TGTGCCGCCTCGGGACACCTCCAAGAGACCCAGTACTTC. Translated, it gives CAASGHLQETQYF.

As DNA, the CDR3 is TGTGCCAGCAGCCTCGATGCGGGCACTGAAGCTTTCTTT. This codes for CASSLDAGTEAFF. The chain carries TRBV5-4 and TRBJ1-1; D is unresolved. Germline V gene lookup returns CDR1 SGHNT and CDR2 YYREEE (reference sequence). Trimming pared 4 bases from V and 4 bases from J, leaving 11 bases between. The CDR3 contains 13 residues.

The rearrangement uses TRBV10-3 and TRBJ2-7, with 7 bases aligning to TRBD2. Germline V gene data show CDR1 as ENHRY and CDR2 as SYGVKD. V shed 10 bases and J 4 bases; nucleotides not matched to a gene: 13. This CDR3 has 14 amino acids. The CDR3 DNA follows: TGTGCCACGTATAGCGGGCAAGGGACTTACGAGCAGTACTTC. Protein product: CATYSGQGTYEQYF.

V usage is TRBV2 and J usage is TRBJ2-3; a weak D match, TRBD2 (5 bases). CDR3 size: 14 residues. Trimming took 7 bases from V and 0 from J, leaving 11 bases between them. From germline, CDR1 is SNHLY and CDR2 FYNNEI. CDR3 sequence: CASKGVGSTDTQYF. Written as DNA, the CDR3 is TGTGCCAGCAAGGGAGTTGGGAGCACAGATACGCAGTATTTT.

This clone was seen a few times. The chain recombines TRBV27 with TRBJ2-7; D tentatively reads TRBD1 or TRBD2 (6 bases each). Trimming removed 5 bases from V and 1 base from J, with 15 bases in between. The CDR3 has 15 amino acids. Germline CDR1 reads MNHEY; CDR2 reads SMNVEV (reference sequence). The CDR3 loop is CASSQGTVESYEQYF. As DNA, the CDR3 is TGTGCCAGCAGTCAGGGGACTGTCGAGTCCTACGAGCAGTACTTC.

This sequence joins TRBV7-8 and TRBJ2-7; TRBD2 matches 7 bases. This CDR3 has 14 amino acids. With V trimmed by 5 bases and J by 5 bases, 9 bases remained unmatched. Germline V gene sequence: CDR1 SGHVS, CDR2 FQNEAQ. The CDR3 bases are TGTGCCAGCAGCCAGGGACTACAAGACAACGAGCAGTACTTC. It encodes CASSQGLQDNEQYF.